The 32 T cell receptor beta chains reported below all come from one sample, sequenced in a study of PD-L1 blockade in urothelial cancer (dated by TCRdb to 2015 to 2018). Interpreted using the paper, the time point label stands for: peripheral blood 6 weeks after treatment start. Library method: the immunoSEQ multiplex PCR assay. TCRdb re-hosts the immuneACCESS table, in-frame sequences only. Its copies lack some clones; in the studies checked, an unresolved V gene accounts for under half of them, and the cause for the rest is not known. In this sample the table shows under 70,000 clones, almost 90% of which occur a single time. The top ten hold 11% of the sample. The sequenced sample was PBMCs, obtained around atezolizumab (anti-PD-L1) treatment. These receptors all come from a man aged 60-69 years with urothelial cancer.

The rearrangement uses TRBV6-6 and TRBJ2-7, with 8 bases lining up with TRBD2. This CDR3 has 14 amino acids. Germline CDR1 and CDR2: MNHNY and SVGAGI (reference sequence). V lost 2 bases and J lost 1; bases outside the gene matches: 1. The CDR3 region has the DNA TGTGCCAGCAGTTACGTAGCGGGGTCCTACGAGCAGTACTTC. Its protein is CASSYVAGSYEQYF.

The V gene is TRBV4-1, the J gene TRBJ1-2; tentative D call: TRBD1 (5 bases). Trimming took 1 base from V and 6 from J, leaving 9 bases between them. The CDR3 runs 13 residues. CDR1 and CDR2 from the germline V gene are MGHRA and YSYEKL. Written as DNA, the CDR3 is TGCGCCAGCAGCCAAGGCCCGGGGGATGGCTACACCTTC. This sequence encodes CASSQGPGDGYTF.

CDR3 in DNA: TGCGCCAGCACGTGGAGGCTAGGGGGAAACACTGAAGCTTTCTTT. Its protein product is CASTWRLGGNTEAFF. The chain is built from TRBV4-1 and TRBJ1-1, with D possibly being TRBD1 (6 bases). This CDR3 has 15 residues. Trimming took 7 bases from V and 2 from J, leaving 17 bases between them. The germline V gene encodes CDR1 MGHRA and CDR2 YSYEKL.

This clone has only one observation. V is TRBV2 and J is TRBJ1-2; D is perhaps TRBD1 (5 bases). This CDR3 region has 12 residues. The germline gives CDR1 SNHLY, CDR2 FYNNEI. V lost 6 bases, J lost 8 bases, and 13 bases lay in between. The CDR3 sequence: CASSTRTSGYTF. CDR3 bases: TGTGCCAGCAGCACCCGGACATCGGGCTACACCTTC.

The chain is built from TRBV10-3 and TRBJ2-1; the D gene is possibly TRBD2 (6 bases). The germline CDR1 and CDR2 sequences are ENHRY and SYGVKD. CDR3 size: 14 residues. Trimming stripped 6 bases from V and 4 bases from J, with 13 bases between. The CDR3 sequence is CAISQGTFYNEQFF. The CDR3 nucleotides are TGTGCCATCAGCCAAGGGACTTTTTACAATGAGCAGTTCTTC.

J is TRBJ2-5 and V is TRBV7-9; D is perhaps TRBD1 (6 bases). Germline lookup yields CDR1 SEHNR and CDR2 FQNEAQ (reference sequence). The CDR3 runs to 14 residues. V was cut by 1 base and J by 4 bases, with 10 bases left in between. As DNA, the CDR3 is TGTGCCAGCAGCTTAGAGAAGGACAGAGAGACCCAGTACTTC. Encoded protein: CASSLEKDRETQYF.

V is TRBV7-2 and J is TRBJ1-4; D possibly corresponds to TRBD1 (6 bases). This CDR3 comprises 15 residues. Germline CDR1 reads SGHTA; CDR2 reads FQGNSA. V was pared by 10 bases and J by 3 bases, with 18 bases between. The CDR3 is CATRPPGQPNEKLFF. The DNA for the CDR3 is TGTGCCACCCGACCCCCCGGACAGCCTAATGAAAAACTGTTTTTT.

The chain joins TRBV7-9 to TRBJ1-1; maybe TRBD1 (5 bases). Per the germline V gene, CDR1 is SEHNR and CDR2 is FQNEAQ (reference sequence). The CDR3 is 17 residues long. The V and J ends lost 0 bases and 1 base respectively, with 15 bases between them. This CDR3 reads CASSLAVQEGENTEAFF. In nucleotides, the CDR3 is TGTGCCAGCAGCTTAGCAGTACAGGAAGGGGAGAACACTGAAGCTTTCTTT.

This chain links TRBV27 with TRBJ2-5, with 12 bases fitting TRBD2. V shed 6 bases and J 3 bases; nucleotides not matched to a gene: 8. CDR3 length: 16 amino acids. From germline, CDR1 is MNHEY and CDR2 SMNVEV (reference sequence). CDR3 DNA sequence: TGTGCCAGCAGGCGTCGGACTAGCGGGATAAAAGAGACCCAGTACTTC. This gives the protein CASRRRTSGIKETQYF.

The J gene is TRBJ1-5, the V gene TRBV28, with D possibly matching TRBD1 (5 bases). CDR1 is MDHEN, CDR2 SYDVKM, per germline. This CDR3 comprises 14 residues. V was trimmed by 6 bases and J by 5 bases, leaving 14 bases between them. The CDR3 bases are TGTGCCAGCAGGGCCGAACAGGACCATCAGCCCCAGCATTTT. This gives the protein CASRAEQDHQPQHF.

The chain has TRBV6-1 and TRBJ2-7; a possible D gene is TRBD1 (6 bases). CDR3 length equals 12 residues. The V gene lost 2 bases and the J gene lost 6 bases, with 8 bases spanning the gap. CDR1 and CDR2 from the germline V gene are MNHNS and SASEGT. The CDR3 DNA sequence: TGTGCCAGCAGTGAACACAGGGCCGAGCAGTACTTC. Its translation: CASSEHRAEQYF.

The chain carries TRBV5-1 and TRBJ1-1; perhaps TRBD1 as D (6 bases). Germline V gives CDR1 SGHRS, CDR2 YFSETQ. The CDR3 runs to 13 residues. Trimming left V 2 bases short and J 4 bases short, with 9 bases between. Written as DNA, the CDR3 is TGCGCCAGCAGCTTCCGGGGGGCCACTGAAGCTTTCTTT. Translated, it gives CASSFRGATEAFF.

The V gene is TRBV9, the J gene TRBJ2-2; 8 nucleotides align to TRBD1. This CDR3 contains 17 residues. The ends lost 0 bases at V and 2 bases at J; junction bases unmatched: 6. Germline lookup yields CDR1 SGDLS and CDR2 YYNGEE. The CDR3 region has the DNA TGTGCCAGCAGCGTAGCCGGGACAGGCCCTAACACCGGGGAGCTGTTTTTT. This gives the protein CASSVAGTGPNTGELFF.

The chain recombines TRBV2 with TRBJ1-5; no firm D call. The V end lost 6 bases, the J end lost 0 bases, and 3 bases lay between the germline ends. CDR1 and CDR2 from the germline V gene are SNHLY and FYNNEI. This CDR3 has 12 amino acids. CDR3 residues: CASSGSNQPQHF. The CDR3 region has the DNA TGTGCCAGCAGCGGTAGCAATCAGCCCCAGCATTTT.

The chain's CDR3 is CASSLGQRHLDEQFF. The CDR3 nucleotides are TGTGCCAGCAGCTTAGGTCAGCGGCACCTTGATGAGCAGTTCTTC. The chain recombines TRBV7-3 with TRBJ2-1; tentatively, D is TRBD2 (5 bases). Germline V gives CDR1 SGHTA, CDR2 FQGTGA. The CDR3 length is 15 residues. V gave up 2 bases and J gave up 8 bases, with 16 bases separating them.

This clone was seen just once. The CDR3 is CASSKRTSGSLTDEQFF. Here the CDR3 DNA reads TGCGCCAGCAGCAAAAGGACTAGCGGGAGCTTAACAGATGAGCAGTTCTTC. The chain links TRBV5-1 to TRBJ2-1, with 13 bases fitting TRBD2. CDR3 length equals 17 residues. The germline gives CDR1 SGHRS, CDR2 YFSETQ. The V gene end was trimmed by 4 bases and the J gene end by 8 bases; junction bases not matched to a gene: 12.

V is TRBV20-1 and J is TRBJ1-2; no reliable D call. This CDR3 comprises 11 residues. Germline assignment: CDR1 DFQATT and CDR2 SNEGSKA (reference sequence). V dropped 1 base and J dropped 4 bases, with 4 bases sitting between them. The CDR3, as DNA: TGCAGTGCTAGAGCCAGCTATGGCTACACCTTC. It translates to CSARASYGYTF.

The chain recombines TRBV6-5 with TRBJ2-1; 9 positions match TRBD1. Trimming took 3 bases from V and 7 from J; bases not matched to a gene: 7. CDR1 MNHEY and CDR2 SVGAGI come from the germline V gene. There are 15 residues in the CDR3. This CDR3 is CASSYGTGRWNEQFF. The CDR3 DNA reads as TGTGCCAGCAGTTATGGGACAGGGAGGTGGAATGAGCAGTTCTTC.

The rearrangement uses TRBV5-1 and TRBJ1-1, with 9 bases identical to TRBD1. The CDR3 has 16 amino acids. J lost 0 bases, V lost 3 bases, and 6 bases had no gene match. In germline, CDR1 is SGHRS, CDR2 YFSETQ. CDR3 bases: TGCGCCAGCAGCTATACCGGGACAGGGTTGAACACTGAAGCTTTCTTT. It is translated as CASSYTGTGLNTEAFF.

The V gene is TRBV6-1, the J gene TRBJ1-4; a weak D match, TRBD1 (6 bases). V lost 6 bases, J lost 5 bases, and 13 bases lay in between. The CDR3 consists of 14 residues. Germline V gene lookup returns CDR1 MNHNS and CDR2 SASEGT. CDR3 DNA sequence: TGTGCCAGCAGAGAGGACAGACTGAATGAAAAACTGTTTTTT. It encodes CASREDRLNEKLFF.

The rearrangement links TRBV11-2 to TRBJ1-5; D gene uncertain. Germline CDR1 reads SGHAT; CDR2 reads FQNNGV. Deletions cut 5 bases from V and 0 bases from J, with 8 bases between. This CDR3 contains 14 residues. The CDR3 loop reads CASSAGFSNQPQHF. The DNA for the CDR3 is TGTGCCAGCAGCGCAGGCTTTAGCAATCAGCCCCAGCATTTT.

This clone showed up just once. The chain has TRBV11-3 and TRBJ2-1; 9 bases map to TRBD1. Trimming cost V 6 bases and J 0 bases; bases outside gene matches: 6. CDR3 size: 16 residues. Germline CDR1 and CDR2: SGHNT and YENEEA. CDR3 loop: CASRNTGGPSYNEQFF. The CDR3 nucleotides are TGTGCCAGCAGGAATACAGGGGGCCCCTCCTACAATGAGCAGTTCTTC.

The chain has TRBV28 and TRBJ1-2; the D is unclear. The CDR3 extends over 13 amino acids. Germline values: CDR1 MDHEN, CDR2 SYDVKM. Trimming left V 3 bases short and J 5 bases short, with 10 bases between. The CDR3 nucleotides read TGTGCCAGCAGTTTCGCTGCGGGATATGGCTACACCTTC. Translating it yields CASSFAAGYGYTF.

CDR3 DNA: TGTGCCAGCAGCTTCGTCGCGGGGGAGCTTTTTAGCACAGATACGCAGTATTTT. It translates to CASSFVAGELFSTDTQYF. V gene TRBV11-3 combines with J gene TRBJ2-3, with 7 bases lining up with TRBD2. The trim removed 3 bases at V and 0 bases at J, leaving 12 bases unmatched. Germline CDR1 SGHNT, CDR2 YENEEA. The CDR3 spans 18 residues.

The table lists this clone with a count of one. The J gene is TRBJ1-2, the V gene TRBV12-5; the match to TRBD1 covers 8 bases. There are 16 residues in the CDR3. CDR1 LGHNT and CDR2 FRNRAP come from the germline V gene. With V trimmed by 4 bases and J by 0 bases, 7 bases remained unmatched. In DNA form, the CDR3 reads TGTGCTAGTGGTTCGCAAGCAGGGGGCACTAACTATGGCTACACCTTC. This codes for CASGSQAGGTNYGYTF.

This clone appeared once. The chain uses TRBV5-8 and TRBJ1-5; no clear D. Trimming removed 0 bases from V and 7 bases from J, with 11 bases in between. The CDR3 runs to 14 residues. From germline, CDR1 is SGHTS and CDR2 YDEGEE. CDR3 in DNA: TGTGCCAGCAGCTTGGCCGGAGTGGAACAGCCCCAGCATTTT. Its protein product is CASSLAGVEQPQHF.

V usage is TRBV9 and J usage is TRBJ1-1; TRBD1 might be the D (6 bases). Germline CDR1 and CDR2: SGDLS and YYNGEE. V lost 3 bases and J 3 bases, leaving 12 bases between the germline ends. This CDR3 contains 14 residues. Here the CDR3 DNA reads TGTGCCAGCAGCGCACAGGGTACACACACTGAAGCTTTCTTT. It codes for CASSAQGTHTEAFF.

V usage is TRBV7-3 and J usage is TRBJ2-2; D gene ambiguous. Trimming removed 3 bases from V and 2 bases from J, with 16 bases in between. The CDR3 runs 17 residues. CDR1 is SGHTA and CDR2 is FQGTGA in the germline V gene. CDR3 sequence reads: CASSLRLSTRNTGELFF. The CDR3 DNA is TGTGCCAGCAGCTTGAGGTTGAGTACAAGAAACACCGGGGAGCTGTTTTTT. The full variable domain, with the rest looked up from reference TRBV7-3 and TRBJ2-2, is GAGVSQTPSNKVTEKGKYVELRCDPISGHTALYWYRQSLGQGPEFLIYFQGTGAADDSGLPNDRFFAVRPEGSVSTLKIQRTERGDSAVYLCASSLRLSTRNTGELFFGEGSRLTVL.

The V gene is TRBV11-2, the J gene TRBJ2-3; TRBD2 is a possible D gene (6 bases). Per germline, CDR1 SGHAT and CDR2 FQNNGV. Between the trimmed V and J ends, which lost 6 bases and 2 bases, there was a span of 9 bases. The CDR3 loop spans 13 amino acids. CDR3 in amino acids: CASSSGHTDTQYF. The CDR3 DNA reads TGTGCCAGCAGTAGCGGTCACACAGATACGCAGTATTTT.

The chain carries TRBV10-3 and TRBJ1-1, with a tentative D call TRBD1 (6 bases). Trimming removed 4 bases at V and 3 bases at J, with 15 bases between. There are 15 residues in the CDR3. Germline V gives CDR1 ENHRY, CDR2 SYGVKD. The CDR3 nucleotides are TGTGCCATCAGTGGAGGGGGACGCCCAGACACTGAAGCTTTCTTT. This encodes CAISGGGRPDTEAFF.

This sequence joins TRBV4-1 and TRBJ1-1; 7 nucleotides line up with TRBD1. V was pared by 4 bases and J by 7 bases, with 15 bases of the junction left unmatched. This CDR3 has 16 residues. The germline V gene encodes CDR1 MGHRA and CDR2 YSYEKL. The CDR3 DNA reads TGCGCCAGCAGCCCCAGACAGGGAAGGTTCTCGTTTGAAGCTTTCTTT. It encodes CASSPRQGRFSFEAFF.

This clone was seen once. This chain uses TRBV6-1 with TRBJ1-5, with D possibly TRBD1 on 5 matching bases. V gave up 6 bases and J gave up 7 bases, with 16 bases separating them. Germline CDR1 MNHNS, CDR2 SASEGT. The CDR3 totals 14 residues. CDR3 bases: TGTGCCAGCAGAAGCAGGGAGGTTTGGCAGCCCCAGCATTTT. Amino acid sequence: CASRSREVWQPQHF.